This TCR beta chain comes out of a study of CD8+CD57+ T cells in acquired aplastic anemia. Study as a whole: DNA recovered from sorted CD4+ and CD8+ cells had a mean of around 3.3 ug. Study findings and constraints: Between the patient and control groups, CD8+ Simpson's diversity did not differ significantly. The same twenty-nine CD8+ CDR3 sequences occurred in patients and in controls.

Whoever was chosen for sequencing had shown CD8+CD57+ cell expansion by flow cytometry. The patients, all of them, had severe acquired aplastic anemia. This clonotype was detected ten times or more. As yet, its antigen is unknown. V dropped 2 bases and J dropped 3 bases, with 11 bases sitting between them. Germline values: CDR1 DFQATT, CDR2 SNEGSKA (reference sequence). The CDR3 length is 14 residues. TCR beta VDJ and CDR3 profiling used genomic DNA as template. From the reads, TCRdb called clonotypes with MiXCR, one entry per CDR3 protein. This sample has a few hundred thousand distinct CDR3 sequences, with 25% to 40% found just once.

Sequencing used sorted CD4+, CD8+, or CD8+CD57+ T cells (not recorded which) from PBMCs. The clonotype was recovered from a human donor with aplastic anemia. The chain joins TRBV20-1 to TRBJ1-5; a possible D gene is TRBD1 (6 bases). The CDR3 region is CSARPDSSNQPQHF. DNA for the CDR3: TGCAGTGCTAGACCGGACAGCTCCAATCAGCCCCAGCATTTT.